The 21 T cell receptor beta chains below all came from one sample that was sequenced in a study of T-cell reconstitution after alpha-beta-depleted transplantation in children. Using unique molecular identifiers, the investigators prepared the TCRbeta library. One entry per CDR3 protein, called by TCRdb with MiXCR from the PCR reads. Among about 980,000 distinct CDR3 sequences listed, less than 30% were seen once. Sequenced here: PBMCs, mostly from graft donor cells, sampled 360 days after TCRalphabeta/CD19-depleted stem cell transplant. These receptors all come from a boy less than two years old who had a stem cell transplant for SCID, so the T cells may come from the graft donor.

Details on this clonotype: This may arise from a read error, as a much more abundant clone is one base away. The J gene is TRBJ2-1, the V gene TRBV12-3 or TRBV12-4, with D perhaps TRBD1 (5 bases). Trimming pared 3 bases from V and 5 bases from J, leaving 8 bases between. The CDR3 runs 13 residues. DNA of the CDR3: TGTGCCAGCAGTTTTTCGACAGACAATGAGCAGTTCTTC. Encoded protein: CASSFSTDNEQFF.

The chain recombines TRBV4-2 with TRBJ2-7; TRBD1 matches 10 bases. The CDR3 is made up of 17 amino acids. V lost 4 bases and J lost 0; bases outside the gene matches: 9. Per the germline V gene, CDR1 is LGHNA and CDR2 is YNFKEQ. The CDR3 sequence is CASSRDIDRGPSYEQYF. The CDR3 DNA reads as TGTGCCAGCAGCCGGGATATTGACAGGGGGCCCTCCTACGAGCAGTACTTC.

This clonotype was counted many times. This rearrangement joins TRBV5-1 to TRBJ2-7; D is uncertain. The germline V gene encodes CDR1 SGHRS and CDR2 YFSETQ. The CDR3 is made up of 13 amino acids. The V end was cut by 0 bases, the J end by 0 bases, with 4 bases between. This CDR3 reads CASSLAVSYEQYF. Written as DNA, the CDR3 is TGCGCCAGCAGCTTGGCGGTCTCCTACGAGCAGTACTTC.

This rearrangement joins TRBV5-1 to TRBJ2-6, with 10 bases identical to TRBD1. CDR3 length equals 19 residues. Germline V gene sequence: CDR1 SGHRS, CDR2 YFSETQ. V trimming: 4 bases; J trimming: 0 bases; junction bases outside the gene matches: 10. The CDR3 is CASSLRQGAITSGANVLTF. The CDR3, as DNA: TGCGCCAGCAGCCTTCGACAGGGGGCTATCACCTCTGGGGCCAACGTCCTGACTTTC. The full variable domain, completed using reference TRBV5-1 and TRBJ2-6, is KAGVTQTPRYLIKTRGQQVTLSCSPISGHRSVSWYQQTPGQGLQFLFEYFSETQRNKGNFPGRFSGRQFSNSRSEMNVSTLELGDSALYLCASSLRQGAITSGANVLTFGAGSRLTVL.

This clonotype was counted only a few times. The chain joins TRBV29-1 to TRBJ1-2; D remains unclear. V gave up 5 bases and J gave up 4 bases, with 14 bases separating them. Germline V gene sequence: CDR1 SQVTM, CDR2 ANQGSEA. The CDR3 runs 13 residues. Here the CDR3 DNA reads TGCAGCGTTTCGGCCGCCGGGTTCTATGGCTACACCTTC. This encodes CSVSAAGFYGYTF.

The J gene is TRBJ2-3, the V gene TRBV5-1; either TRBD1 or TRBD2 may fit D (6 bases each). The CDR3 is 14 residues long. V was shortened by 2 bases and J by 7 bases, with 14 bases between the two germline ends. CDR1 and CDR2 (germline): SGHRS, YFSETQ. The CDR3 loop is CASSLIGGPNTQYF. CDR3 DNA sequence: TGCGCCAGCAGCTTAATCGGGGGCCCGAATACGCAGTATTTT.

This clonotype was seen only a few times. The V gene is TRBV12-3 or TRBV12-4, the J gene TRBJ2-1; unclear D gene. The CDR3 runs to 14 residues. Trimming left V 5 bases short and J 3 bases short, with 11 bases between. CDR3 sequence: CASSASDVYNEQFF. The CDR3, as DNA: TGTGCCAGCAGTGCTAGTGATGTCTACAATGAGCAGTTCTTC.

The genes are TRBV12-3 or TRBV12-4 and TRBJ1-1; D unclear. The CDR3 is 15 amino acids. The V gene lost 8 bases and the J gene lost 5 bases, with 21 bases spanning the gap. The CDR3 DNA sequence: TGTGCCAGCCGAGAGTATTCAGAGTCGAGGACTGAAGCTTTCTTT. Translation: CASREYSESRTEAFF.

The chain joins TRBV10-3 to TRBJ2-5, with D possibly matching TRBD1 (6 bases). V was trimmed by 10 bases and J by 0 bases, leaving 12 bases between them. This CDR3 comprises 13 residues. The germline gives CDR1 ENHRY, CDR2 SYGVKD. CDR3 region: CATAEGDQETQYF. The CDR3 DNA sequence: TGTGCCACCGCCGAGGGGGACCAAGAGACCCAGTACTTC.

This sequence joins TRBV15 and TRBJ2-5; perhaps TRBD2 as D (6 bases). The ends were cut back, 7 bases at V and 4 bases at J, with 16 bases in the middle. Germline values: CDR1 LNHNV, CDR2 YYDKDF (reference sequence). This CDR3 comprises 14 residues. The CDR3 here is CATNPRRDTETQYF. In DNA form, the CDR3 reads TGTGCCACCAACCCGCGGCGGGATACAGAGACCCAGTACTTC.

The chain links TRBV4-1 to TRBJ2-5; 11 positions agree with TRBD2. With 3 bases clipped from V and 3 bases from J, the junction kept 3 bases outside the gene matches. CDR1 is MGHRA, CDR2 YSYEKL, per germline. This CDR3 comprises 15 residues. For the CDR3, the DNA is TGCGCCAGCAGCCAGGATAGCGGGGGGGAAGAGACCCAGTACTTC. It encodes CASSQDSGGEETQYF.

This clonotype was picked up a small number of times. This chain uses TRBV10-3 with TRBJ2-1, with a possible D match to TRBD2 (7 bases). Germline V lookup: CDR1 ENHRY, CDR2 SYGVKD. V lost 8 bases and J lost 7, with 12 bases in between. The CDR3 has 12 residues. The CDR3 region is CAIRRGGNEQFF. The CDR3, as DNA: TGTGCCATCCGGAGGGGGGGAAATGAGCAGTTCTTC.

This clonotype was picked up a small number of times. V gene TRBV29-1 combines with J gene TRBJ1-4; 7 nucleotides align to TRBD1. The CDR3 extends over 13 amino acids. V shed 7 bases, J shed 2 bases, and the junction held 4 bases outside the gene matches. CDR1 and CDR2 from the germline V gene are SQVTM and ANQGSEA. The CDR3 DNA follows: TGCAGCGCTACAGGGGTGACTAATGAAAAACTGTTTTTT. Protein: CSATGVTNEKLFF.

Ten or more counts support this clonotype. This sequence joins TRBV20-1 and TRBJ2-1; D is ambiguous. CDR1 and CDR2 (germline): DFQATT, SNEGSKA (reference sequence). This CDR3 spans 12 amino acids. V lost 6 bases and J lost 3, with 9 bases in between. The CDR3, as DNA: TGCAGTGCAGAGGCTCTCTACAATGAGCAGTTCTTC. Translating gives CSAEALYNEQFF.

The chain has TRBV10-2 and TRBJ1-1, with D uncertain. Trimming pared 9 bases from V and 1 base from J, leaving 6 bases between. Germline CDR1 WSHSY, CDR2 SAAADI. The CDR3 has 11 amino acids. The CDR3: CASIENTEAFF. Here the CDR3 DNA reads TGCGCCAGTATCGAGAACACTGAAGCTTTCTTT.

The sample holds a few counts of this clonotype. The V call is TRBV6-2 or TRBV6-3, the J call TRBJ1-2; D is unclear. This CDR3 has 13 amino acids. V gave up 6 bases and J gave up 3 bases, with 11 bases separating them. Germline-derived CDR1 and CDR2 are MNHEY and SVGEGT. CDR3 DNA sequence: TGTGCCAGCAGCCGCGAAAGGGACTATGGCTACACCTTC. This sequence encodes CASSRERDYGYTF.

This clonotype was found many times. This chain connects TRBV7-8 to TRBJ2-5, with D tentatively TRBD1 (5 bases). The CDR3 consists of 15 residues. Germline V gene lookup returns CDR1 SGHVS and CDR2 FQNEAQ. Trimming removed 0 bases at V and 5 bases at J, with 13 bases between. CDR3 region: CASSLAEQGQETQYF. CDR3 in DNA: TGTGCCAGCAGCTTAGCGGAGCAGGGCCAGGAGACCCAGTACTTC.

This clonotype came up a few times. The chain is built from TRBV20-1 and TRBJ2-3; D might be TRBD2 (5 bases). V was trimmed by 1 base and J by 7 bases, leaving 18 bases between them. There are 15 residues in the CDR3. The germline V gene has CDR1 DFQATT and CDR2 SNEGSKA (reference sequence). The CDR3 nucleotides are TGCAGTGCTAGAGGTATAAGGGAGAGGCCAAATACGCAGTATTTT. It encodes CSARGIRERPNTQYF.

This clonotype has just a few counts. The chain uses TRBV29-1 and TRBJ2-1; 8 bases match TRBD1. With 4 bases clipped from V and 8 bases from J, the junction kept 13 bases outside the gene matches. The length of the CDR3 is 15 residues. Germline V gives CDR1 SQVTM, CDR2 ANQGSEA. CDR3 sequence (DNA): TGCAGCGTTGCGGGGGACAGGAAATTCGTCGATGAGCAGTTCTTC. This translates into CSVAGDRKFVDEQFF.

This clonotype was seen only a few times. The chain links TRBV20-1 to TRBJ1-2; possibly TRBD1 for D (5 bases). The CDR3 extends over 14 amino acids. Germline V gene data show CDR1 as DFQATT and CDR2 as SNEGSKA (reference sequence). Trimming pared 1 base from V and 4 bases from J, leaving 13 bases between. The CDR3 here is CSARGPGFTYGYTF. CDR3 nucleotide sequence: TGCAGTGCTAGAGGGCCAGGGTTCACCTATGGCTACACCTTC.

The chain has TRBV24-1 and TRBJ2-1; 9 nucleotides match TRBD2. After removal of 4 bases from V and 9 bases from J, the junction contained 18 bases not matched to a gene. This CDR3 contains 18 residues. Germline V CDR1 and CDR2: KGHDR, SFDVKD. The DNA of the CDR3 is TGTGCCACCAGTGACCCCGCTAGCGGGGCGACCCCCCGGGGTGAGCAGTTCTTC. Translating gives CATSDPASGATPRGEQFF.